This T cell receptor beta chain was observed in a study of blood T cells in healthy people across ages (dated by TCRdb to the mid-2010s). In the study overall: In model experiments, template switching captured roughly one uniquely barcoded TCR beta cDNA molecule for every two T cells. To track age-related changes in TCR beta repertoire diversity, the study relied on deep sequencing normalized with unique cDNA molecular identifiers. The donors were divided into four age groups: young (average roughly 15 years), middle-aged (approximately 39), aged (under 70) and long-lived (around 87). Donors of different ages were randomly distributed across sequencing lanes to avoid experimental bias. Using the same blood draw, the study looked at two additional independent replicas of 1 million unique cDNA reads for two donors, one aged 18 to 29 and the other aged 80 or older. Results the study describes overall, beyond this receptor: Estimates of total diversity based on one million sequenced T cells were regarded as lower bounds and as underestimates. Because donor CMV infection status was unknown, age-related changes in expanded clonotypes were potentially confounded. There was a strong correlation between observed TCR beta diversity and the percentage of naive T cells measured by flow cytometry. As age increased, observed TCR beta diversity per million T cells dropped in a roughly linear way, and a significant reduction was already evident by age around 41. Since profiling was done on bulk unsorted PBMCs, naive and antigen-experienced compartments could not be conclusively compared. Compared with the aged group, the long-lived group had more naive CD4+ T cells, fewer expanded clones and increased TCR diversity, a pattern suggesting age selection.

From the cysteine up to the phenylalanine, the CDR3 has a length of 18 residues. Just the 54-base CDR3 DNA is kept, in frame starting at base 1. The germline V gene yields MNHEY for CDR1 and SVGEGT for CDR2. Germline trimming amounts to 5 bases on V and 6 bases on J, with 18 as the count of junction bases outside the gene matches. Library construction relied on 5' RACE. The sequencer was an Illumina HiSeq 2500. A second PCR of about 6 to 12 cycles was run with a J-beta primer mix and a sample-barcoded 5' primer. A template-switch 5' adaptor carrying 12 random nucleotides introduced a unique molecular identifier onto each TCR beta cDNA molecule. Each sample yielded at least 2.5 million CDR3-containing paired-end reads. First-strand cDNA was synthesized from all RNA with the Mint cDNA synthesis kit, primed by a TRBC-specific oligonucleotide. After uracil-DNA glycosylase treatment, a first 18-cycle PCR used universal primers M1SS and BC2_uni_R on all cDNA. In the source study's methods: Each sample was normalized by randomly selecting 1 million high-quality reads, each carrying a distinct molecular identifier. Reads with shared molecular identifiers were discarded instead of being binned into consensus sequences. MiTCR, with a Q25 quality threshold and the strictest error-elimination algorithm, was used for CDR3 identification, clonotype clustering and error correction. A nonparametric unseen species model using Euler transformation provided a lower-bound estimate of total TCR beta diversity. The public reads were reprocessed in TCRdb via fastp at Q25 and MiXCR, keeping in-frame beta chains. Rows merge per CDR3 protein into single entries with the most common DNA and genes. The authors' filters were not applied to this entry. The sample table records hundreds of thousands of distinct CDR3 sequences; 40% to 50% of these occur just once. About a fifth of the sample goes to the ten largest clones.

The donors were about 40 Caucasian individuals from Russia, aged about 6 to 95 years, who were systemically healthy. Approximately 9.7 milliliters of peripheral blood were drawn from each donor into EDTA-treated Vacutainer tubes. Ficoll-Paque density-gradient centrifugation was used to isolate PBMCs, with at least 6 million per sample. Trizol reagent was used to extract total RNA from the PBMCs, yielding at least 5 micrograms per sample. For every donor, an aliquot of PBMCs went through flow cytometry to measure the percentages of naive CD45RAhigh/CD27high T cells. A few counts support this clonotype. The antigen it recognizes is unknown. Per-nucleotide qualities are absent, and no much larger clonotype sits a single base away.

The sequencing input was blood. This chain is built from TRBV6-2 or TRBV6-3 and TRBJ2-1; 8 bases in between match TRBD1. The TCR was taken from a man in his 60s in good health. The CDR3 reads as follows: CASSPIMGLGQGGNEQFF. In nucleotides, the sequence is TGTGCCAGCAGTCCGATAATGGGGCTCGGACAGGGCGGCAATGAGCAGTTCTTC.